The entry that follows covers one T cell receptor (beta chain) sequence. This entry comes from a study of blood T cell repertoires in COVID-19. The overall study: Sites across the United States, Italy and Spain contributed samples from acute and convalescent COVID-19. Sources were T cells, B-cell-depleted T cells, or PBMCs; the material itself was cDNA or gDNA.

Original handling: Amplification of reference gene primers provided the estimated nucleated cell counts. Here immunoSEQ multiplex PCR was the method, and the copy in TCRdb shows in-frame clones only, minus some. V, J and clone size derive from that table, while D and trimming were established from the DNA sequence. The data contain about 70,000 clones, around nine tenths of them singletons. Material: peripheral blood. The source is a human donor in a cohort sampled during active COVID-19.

CDR3 in amino acids: CAWSSQGAGHNQPQHF. DNA of the CDR3: TGTGCCTGGAGTTCGCAGGGGGCCGGCCACAATCAGCCCCAGCATTTT. The V call is TRBV30, the J call TRBJ1-5; 8 bases are a match to TRBD1. There are 16 residues in the CDR3. The ends lost 2 bases at V and 3 bases at J; junction bases unmatched: 9. Germline CDR1 GTSNPN, CDR2 SVGIG (reference sequence).